This T cell receptor beta chain emerged from a study of beta chain features in type 1 diabetes. A sort by CD45RO/CCR7/CD25/CD127/CD95/CD27 yielded CD4+ naive, central memory, regulatory and stem cell-like memory cells. Whole-study results and caveats: Relative to healthy donors, patients appeared to have naive, central memory and Treg TCRB repertoires that were more similar.

Germline loops: CDR1 LGHNA, CDR2 YNFKEQ. The CDR3 sequence is 16 residues long. V lost 8 bases, J lost 1 base, and 20 bases lay in between. What was sequenced were expressed TCRB transcripts, since all of the isolated RNA had been reverse transcribed. It was found that naive, central memory and regulatory T cell samples averaged about 3.5 million reads. This table comes from immunoSEQ multiplex PCR, and its TCRdb copy is limited to in-frame clones, with some not included. The sample lists 350,000 to 400,000 clones; more than 13% were seen once. The table lists this clone with a few counts. What it binds is unknown.

Sequences were obtained from naive CD4+ T cells from blood. The receptor was derived from a woman aged 18-29 years in good health. The rearrangement links TRBV4-2 to TRBJ1-2, with D unresolved. Written as DNA, the CDR3 is TGTGCCAGCGCTCTCCCACCAGAGGGAGGTAACTATGGCTACACCTTC. Translation gives CASALPPEGGNYGYTF.